This is a list of T cell receptor beta chains from one sample in a study of shared clonotypes between healthy human individuals. Generated by immunoSEQ multiplex PCR, the TCRdb table keeps only in-frame clones and is missing some. The sample includes some 2,100,000 clones, approximately 94% seen only once; the top ten take around 1.7%. Sequencing used naive CD8+ T cells from PBMCs. The receptors come from a young man in good health. Some clones in this sample may be carry-over from other donors' samples. The CDR3 runs from the conserved cysteine through the conserved F or W. Each record gives: D gene, J gene, V gene, clone size, CDR3 protein, CDR3 DNA. A D gene is named only where the DNA matches it firmly. The size entry is marked missing in some rows and otherwise reads once, few, many or a size class.

NA TRBJ1-1 TRBV4-1 few CASSQGGTTEAFF TGCGCCAGCAGCCAAGGAGGGACCACTGAAGCTTTCTTT
TRBD1 TRBJ1-5 TRBV6-4 NA CASSDRGQDNQPQHF TGTGCCAGCAGTGACAGGGGGCAGGACAATCAGCCCCAGCATTTT
NA TRBJ2-1 TRBV13 NA CASSLGLRGREQFF TGTGCCAGCAGCTTAGGCCTGCGGGGTAGGGAGCAGTTCTTC
NA TRBJ2-3 TRBV7-9 NA CASSLGRTDTQYF TGTGCCAGCAGCTTAGGCCGCACAGATACGCAGTATTTT
NA TRBJ2-7 TRBV15 NA CATSIGRASEQYF TGTGCCACCAGCATTGGCCGGGCCTCCGAGCAGTACTTC
TRBD2 TRBJ2-7 TRBV11-2 NA CASSIPGLGSEQYF TGTGCCAGCAGCATTCCGGGACTAGGGTCCGAGCAGTACTTC
TRBD2 TRBJ2-5 TRBV7-9 NA CASSSRLAEVQETQYF TGTGCCAGCAGCTCGAGACTAGCGGAGGTACAAGAGACCCAGTACTTC
NA TRBJ2-7 TRBV6-1 NA CASSESRGPYEQYF TGTGCCAGCAGTGAAAGCAGGGGCCCCTACGAGCAGTACTTC
NA TRBJ1-1 TRBV6-5 few CASSYSEGVTEAFF TGTGCCAGCAGTTACTCTGAGGGGGTGACTGAAGCTTTCTTT
TRBD2 TRBJ2-3 TRBV11-3 NA CASSVRPQRGLSTDTQYF TGTGCCAGCAGCGTAAGACCTCAGCGGGGGCTGAGCACAGATACGCAGTATTTT
NA TRBJ2-3 TRBV7-9 NA CASSAGPSEDTQYF TGTGCCAGCAGCGCGGGACCTAGCGAGGATACGCAGTATTTT
NA TRBJ2-1 TRBV28 once CASSLATYNEQFF TGTGCCAGCAGTTTAGCTACCTACAATGAGCAGTTCTTC
NA TRBJ2-7 TRBV19 NA CASSIRGSGYEQYF TGTGCCAGTAGTATCAGGGGTTCTGGCTACGAGCAGTACTTC
NA TRBJ2-7 TRBV7-6 NA CASSLGQEQYF TGTGCCAGCAGCTTAGGCCAGGAGCAGTACTTC
TRBD2 TRBJ2-1 TRBV10-3 NA CAISDHGGSSYNEQFF TGTGCCATCAGTGACCACGGCGGGAGCTCCTACAATGAGCAGTTCTTC
NA TRBJ1-2 TRBV25-1 NA CASSESGDGGYTF TGTGCCAGCAGTGAATCAGGGGACGGTGGCTACACCTTC
NA TRBJ2-7 TRBV2 NA CASRGMGARQTSPYEQYF TGTGCCAGCAGGGGTATGGGGGCTCGACAGACTTCACCCTACGAGCAGTACTTC
TRBD2 TRBJ2-1 TRBV19 NA CASTMGGNSYNEQFF TGTGCCAGTACGATGGGGGGGAACTCCTACAATGAGCAGTTCTTC
NA TRBJ2-7 TRBV27 NA CASSFSAVAGYPYEQYF TGTGCCAGCAGTTTCTCGGCGGTGGCGGGCTACCCTTACGAGCAGTACTTC
NA TRBJ2-7 TRBV29-1 NA CSARVNSYEQYF TGCAGCGCAAGAGTGAACAGCTACGAGCAGTACTTC
NA TRBJ2-5 TRBV10-2 NA CASSESIGVQETQYF TGCGCCAGCAGTGAGTCGATAGGCGTACAAGAGACCCAGTACTTC
NA TRBJ1-2 TRBV7-9 NA CASSSGWDPRYGYTF TGTGCCAGCAGCTCGGGCTGGGACCCCCGCTATGGCTACACCTTC
NA TRBJ2-3 TRBV11-2 NA CASSLPMDTQYF TGTGCCAGCAGTTTACCCATGGATACGCAGTATTTT
TRBD2 TRBJ2-7 TRBV19 NA CAVAQRGSYEQYF TGTGCCGTTGCCCAGCGGGGTTCCTACGAGCAGTACTTC
NA TRBJ2-7 TRBV10-2 once CASSESAGIGEQYF TGCGCCAGCAGTGAGTCCGCGGGGATCGGCGAGCAGTACTTC
NA TRBJ1-4 TRBV6-5 NA CASSYYRRNEKLFF TGTGCCAGCAGTTACTACAGGCGAAATGAAAAACTGTTTTTT
TRBD2 TRBJ2-7 TRBV28 NA CASSLERTSGSKGYEQYF TGTGCCAGCAGTTTAGAGAGAACTAGCGGGAGTAAGGGCTACGAGCAGTACTTC
NA TRBJ2-4 TRBV28 NA CASEPTTGVPNIQYF TGTGCCAGCGAGCCGACGACGGGGGTCCCAAACATTCAGTACTTC
NA TRBJ1-5 TRBV28 NA CASSFWGQPQHF TGTGCCAGCAGTTTTTGGGGACAGCCCCAGCATTTT
TRBD2 TRBJ2-1 TRBV27 NA CASSFSPQREGYNEQFF TGTGCCAGCAGTTTCTCCCCTCAGCGGGAGGGCTACAATGAGCAGTTCTTC
NA TRBJ2-1 TRBV10-1 once CASSESWFNEQFF TGCGCCAGCAGTGAGTCGTGGTTTAATGAGCAGTTCTTC
NA TRBJ2-1 TRBV7-6 NA CASSFSIGEQFF TGTGCCAGCAGCTTTAGTATCGGAGAGCAGTTCTTC
TRBD2 TRBJ2-1 TRBV28 NA CASSAASGRLNNEQFF TGTGCCAGCAGTGCCGCTAGCGGGAGGTTGAACAATGAGCAGTTCTTC
NA TRBJ2-7 TRBV2 NA CASSEWQDASYEQYF TGTGCCAGCAGTGAATGGCAGGATGCTAGCTACGAGCAGTACTTC
NA TRBJ2-3 TRBV15 NA CATSRTSGSTDTQYF TGTGCCACCAGCAGAACGAGCGGGAGCACAGATACGCAGTATTTT
NA TRBJ1-2 TRBV28 NA CASSLPWEGNYGYTF TGTGCCAGCAGTTTACCTTGGGAGGGAAACTATGGCTACACCTTC
TRBD2 TRBJ2-7 TRBV13 NA CASSLPSGDEQYF TGTGCCAGCAGCTTACCTAGCGGGGACGAGCAGTACTTC
NA TRBJ2-7 TRBV5-1 NA CASSSTGAHEQYF TGCGCCAGCAGCTCTACGGGAGCGCACGAGCAGTACTTC
NA TRBJ2-2 TRBV7-9 NA CASSLRGVHTGELFF TGTGCCAGCAGCTTAAGGGGGGTGCACACCGGGGAGCTGTTTTTT
TRBD1 TRBJ2-7 TRBV15 NA CATSGGTGGSYEQYF TGTGCCACCAGCGGTGGGACAGGGGGTTCCTACGAGCAGTACTTC
NA TRBJ2-7 TRBV7-2 NA CASSSRTAPYEQYF TGTGCCAGCAGCTCTCGGACAGCCCCCTACGAGCAGTACTTC
NA TRBJ1-1 TRBV5-6 NA CASSSGQNTEAFF TGTGCCAGCAGCTCCGGACAGAACACTGAAGCTTTCTTT
TRBD2 TRBJ2-2 TRBV9 NA CASSVGAGVTTGELFF TGTGCCAGCAGCGTAGGAGCGGGGGTAACCACCGGGGAGCTGTTTTTT
TRBD1 TRBJ1-5 TRBV5-8 NA CASSRRTGWQEQPQHF TGTGCCAGCAGCCGTCGGACAGGGTGGCAGGAGCAGCCCCAGCATTTT
TRBD2 TRBJ2-1 TRBV5-1 once CASSFSGSVYSEQFF TGCGCCAGCAGCTTTAGCGGGAGTGTCTATTCTGAGCAGTTCTTC
NA TRBJ2-1 TRBV7-3 once CASSLGGLNEQFF TGTGCCAGCAGCTTAGGGGGCCTCAATGAGCAGTTCTTC
TRBD2 TRBJ2-7 TRBV28 NA CASSLIPSGNSYEQYF TGTGCCAGCAGTTTGATCCCTAGCGGGAACTCCTACGAGCAGTACTTC
NA TRBJ2-1 TRBV28 NA CASSPRGRSYNEQFF TGTGCCAGCAGTCCGAGGGGGAGGTCCTACAATGAGCAGTTCTTC
NA TRBJ2-1 TRBV11-2 NA CASSLGHEQFF TGTGCCAGCAGCTTAGGTCATGAGCAGTTCTTC
NA TRBJ2-7 TRBV2 NA CASSTTYRTDDSYEQYF TGTGCCAGCAGTACGACCTATCGGACGGACGACTCCTACGAGCAGTACTTC
TRBD1 TRBJ2-1 TRBV9 NA CASSGRQGVGEQFF TGTGCCAGCAGCGGGCGACAGGGTGTCGGTGAGCAGTTCTTC
TRBD2 TRBJ2-7 TRBV4-2 NA CASSQPYGREQAEQYF TGTGCCAGCAGCCAACCCTACGGGCGGGAGCAGGCGGAGCAGTACTTC
NA TRBJ2-7 TRBV5-4 NA CASSYHTRMGDYEQYF TGTGCCAGCAGCTATCATACTAGGATGGGGGACTACGAGCAGTACTTC